The 8 T cell receptor beta chains presented below share a single source sample, sequenced in a study of early T cells in non-severe SARS-CoV-2 infection. In TCRdb, the 5' RACE reads were re-called with MiXCR into one record per CDR3 protein. The table records 50,000 to 75,000 distinct CDR3 sequences, over 4.5% of them present only once. The sequencing used whole blood, collected at baseline. All receptors come from an adult who was a healthcare worker with PCR-confirmed SARS-CoV-2 infection or an uninfected control (not recorded which).

This clonotype was seen a handful of times. The V gene is TRBV27, the J gene TRBJ2-2; D gene uncertain. The length of the CDR3 is 10 residues. Trimming left V 8 bases short and J 5 bases short, with 3 bases between. The germline CDR1 and CDR2 sequences are MNHEY and SMNVEV (reference sequence). CDR3 protein: CASGTGELFF. The CDR3 DNA reads TGTGCCAGCGGGACCGGGGAGCTGTTTTTT.

Many counts were recorded for this clonotype. The rearrangement joins TRBV24-1 to TRBJ2-1; 12 positions match TRBD2. The V segment lost 4 bases and the J segment 7 bases; nucleotides outside the gene matches: 7. CDR3 length equals 16 residues. Germline CDR1 and CDR2: KGHDR and SFDVKD. CDR3 DNA: TGTGCCACCAGTGACCCCAGACTAGCGGGAGAAAATGAGCAGTTCTTC. The encoded protein is CATSDPRLAGENEQFF.

In its sample, this clonotype was seen many times. The rearrangement uses TRBV11-2 and TRBJ2-7; 9 bases are shared with TRBD2. V was pared by 3 bases and J by 3 bases, with 6 bases of the junction left unmatched. Germline V gene sequence: CDR1 SGHAT, CDR2 FQNNGV. This CDR3 spans 15 amino acids. The CDR3 DNA reads as TGTGCCAGCAGCTTCGCGGGAGGGCCAAGCTACGAGCAGTACTTC. Its protein is CASSFAGGPSYEQYF.

For this clonotype: One end of the junction varies from germline; a read error may be responsible. The rearrangement links TRBV6-5 to TRBJ2-7; tentatively, D is TRBD2 (5 bases). This CDR3 is 16 amino acids long. In germline, CDR1 is MNHEY, CDR2 SVGAGI. CDR3 bases: TGTGCCAGCAGTTATCGAGGACTGGAGAGCTCCTACGGGCAGTACTTC. This translates into CASSYRGLESSYGQYF.

This clonotype was detected ten times or more. The DNA for the CDR3 is TGTGCCAGTAGTACTAACAGGGGCGTATTGGTGAACAATCAGCCCCAGCATTTT. Translating it yields CASSTNRGVLVNNQPQHF. The chain carries TRBV19 and TRBJ1-5; TRBD1 matches 7 bases. This CDR3 is built from 18 residues. V shed 4 bases and J 3 bases; nucleotides not matched to a gene: 15. The germline V gene encodes CDR1 LNHDA and CDR2 SQIVND (reference sequence).

Points on this clonotype: One base away lies a much larger clone, so this may be a sequencing read error. No conserved phenylalanine or tryptophan ends this CDR3, so it is likely a read error. The V and J genes are TRBV2 and TRBJ1-2; 7 positions match TRBD1. CDR3 length: 13 amino acids. The germline V gene has CDR1 SNHLY and CDR2 FYNNEI. V gave up 6 bases and J gave up 2 bases; unmatched junction bases: 3. CDR3 residues: CASRPDRNYGYTS. CDR3 nucleotides: TGTGCCAGCAGGCCGGACAGGAACTATGGCTACACCTCC.

This chain joins TRBV28 and TRBJ1-2, with TRBD1 as a possible D gene (6 bases). The length of the CDR3 is 15 residues. V gave up 6 bases and J gave up 5 bases, with 19 bases separating them. Germline-derived CDR1 and CDR2 are MDHEN and SYDVKM. The CDR3 sequence: CASSSGSVGAYGYTF. CDR3 nucleotides: TGTGCCAGCAGCTCCGGGTCTGTGGGGGCTTATGGCTACACCTTC.

This clonotype appeared many times. The chain couples TRBV19 to TRBJ1-2; unclear D gene. The V and J ends lost 3 bases and 2 bases respectively, with 7 bases between them. The CDR3 length is 13 residues. CDR1 and CDR2 (germline): LNHDA, SQIVND (reference sequence). For the CDR3, the DNA is TGTGCCAGTAGTATGGGCGGAAACTATGGCTACACCTTC. This codes for CASSMGGNYGYTF. Filled out from reference TRBV19 and TRBJ1-2, the complete variable domain reads DGGITQSPKYLFRKEGQNVTLSCEQNLNHDAMYWYRQDPGQGLRLIYYSQIVNDFQKGDIAEGYSVSREKKESFPLTVTSAQKNPTAFYLCASSMGGNYGYTFGSGTRLTVV.